What follows are 10 T cell receptor beta chains derived from one specimen sequenced in a study of beta chain features in type 1 diabetes. The study reverse transcribed the entire isolated RNA, so it sequenced expressed TCRB transcripts. The method was immunoSEQ multiplex PCR; TCRdb's version includes in-frame clones alone and lacks a portion of them. The data contain hundreds of thousands of clones, less than 20% of them singletons. Sequencing was done on a sample of naive CD4+ T cells from blood. The source of these receptors is a man aged 18-30 years in good health.

This clone was counted between two and nine times. This chain uses TRBV9 with TRBJ2-2; TRBD2 matches 9 bases. The V segment lost 2 bases and the J segment 6 bases; nucleotides outside the gene matches: 5. Germline values: CDR1 SGDLS, CDR2 YYNGEE. CDR3 length: 15 amino acids. This CDR3 reads CASSVVAGVPGELFF. The CDR3 DNA reads as TGTGCCAGCAGCGTCGTAGCGGGAGTCCCCGGGGAGCTGTTTTTT.

This clone has a handful of counts. This chain links TRBV5-4 with TRBJ1-2; no definite D call. CDR1 is SGHNT, CDR2 YYREEE, per germline (reference sequence). Deletions cut 4 bases from V and 3 bases from J, with 16 bases between. This CDR3 is built from 15 residues. CDR3 region: CASSQVVADHYGYTF. CDR3 nucleotides: TGTGCCAGCAGCCAAGTCGTGGCAGACCACTATGGCTACACCTTC.

This clone was counted a few times. The chain links TRBV7-3 to TRBJ2-1; no reliable D call. The CDR3 length is 15 residues. CDR1 is SGHTA and CDR2 is FQGTGA in the germline V gene. The V and J ends lost 6 bases and 2 bases respectively, with 14 bases between them. DNA of the CDR3: TGTGCCAGCAGGGCCGGAGTTGGGGCCTACAATGAGCAGTTCTTC. It translates to CASRAGVGAYNEQFF.

DNA of the CDR3: TGTGCCAGCAGCGATCGGCTTAGAATACAGGGGATTGAAGCTTTCTTT. Translated: CASSDRLRIQGIEAFF. The chain uses TRBV5-6 and TRBJ1-1, with 7 positions matching TRBD1. This CDR3 region has 16 residues. With V trimmed by 4 bases and J by 7 bases, 16 bases remained unmatched. Per the germline V gene, CDR1 is SGHDT and CDR2 is YYEEEE.

The gene calls are TRBV25-1 and TRBJ1-5; the D gene is possibly TRBD1 (6 bases). The germline gives CDR1 MGHDK, CDR2 SYGVNS. The CDR3 has 14 residues. The V and J ends lost 5 bases and 6 bases respectively, with 14 bases between them. This CDR3 is CASSQKGGIQPQHF. For the CDR3, the DNA is TGTGCCAGCAGTCAAAAAGGGGGGATTCAGCCCCAGCATTTT.

The table lists this clone with a few counts. CDR3 nucleotides: TGCGCCAGCAGCGGGGACAGGGCTCAAAAACTGTTTTTT. Translating it yields CASSGDRAQKLFF. The gene calls are TRBV5-1 and TRBJ1-4, with 9 bases fitting TRBD1. Germline V gene data show CDR1 as SGHRS and CDR2 as YFSETQ. The CDR3 runs to 13 residues. V lost 4 bases and J lost 9; bases outside the gene matches: 4.

This clone was observed a few times. The J gene is TRBJ1-2, the V gene TRBV6-4; tentatively, D is TRBD1 (5 bases). Germline values: CDR1 MRHNA, CDR2 SNTAGT. The CDR3 sequence is 13 residues long. Trimming cost V 5 bases and J 5 bases, with 12 bases left between them. The DNA of the CDR3 is TGTGCCAGCAGTTCCCCAGGGACGTATGGCTACACCTTC. It translates to CASSSPGTYGYTF.

The V gene is TRBV4-1, the J gene TRBJ2-5; 10 positions agree with TRBD1. J gave up 2 bases and V 5 bases, and 11 bases lay outside the gene matches. The germline V gene encodes CDR1 MGHRA and CDR2 YSYEKL. The CDR3 is 17 amino acids. The CDR3 spells CASSLGRDRGGQETQYF. The CDR3 DNA is TGCGCCAGCAGCTTAGGTAGGGACAGGGGAGGACAAGAGACCCAGTACTTC.

The chain combines TRBV15 with TRBJ2-1; D is unresolved. CDR1 is LNHNV and CDR2 is YYDKDF in the germline V gene (reference sequence). CDR3 size: 14 residues. V was trimmed by 2 bases and J by 6 bases, leaving 11 bases between them. The CDR3: CATSRLVSGNEQFF. The CDR3 bases are TGTGCCACCAGCAGACTAGTTTCAGGCAATGAGCAGTTCTTC.

Concerning this clone: This same CDR3 is encoded by further DNA sequences in the sample. The chain employs TRBV18 and TRBJ1-5; 7 nucleotides line up with TRBD1. Trimming at V came to 6 bases and at J to 2 bases, leaving 4 bases not matched to a gene. The CDR3 loop spans 14 amino acids. Germline loops: CDR1 KGHSH, CDR2 LQKENI. The CDR3 coding sequence is TGTGCCAGCTCCCCAGGGACAGGCAATCAGCCCCAGCATTTT. Translating it yields CASSPGTGNQPQHF.